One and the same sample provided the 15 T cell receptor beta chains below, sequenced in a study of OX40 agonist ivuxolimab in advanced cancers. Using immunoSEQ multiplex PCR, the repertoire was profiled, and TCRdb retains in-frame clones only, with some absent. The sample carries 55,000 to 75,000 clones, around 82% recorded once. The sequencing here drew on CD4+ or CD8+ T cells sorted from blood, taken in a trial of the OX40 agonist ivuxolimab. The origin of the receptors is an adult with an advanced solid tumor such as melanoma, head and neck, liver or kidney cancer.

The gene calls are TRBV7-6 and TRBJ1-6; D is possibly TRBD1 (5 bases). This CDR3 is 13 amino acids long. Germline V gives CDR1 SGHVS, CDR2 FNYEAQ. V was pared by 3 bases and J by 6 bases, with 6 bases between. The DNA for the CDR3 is TGTGCCAGCAGCTTGGGGGGTAATTCACCCCTCCACTTT. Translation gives CASSLGGNSPLHF.

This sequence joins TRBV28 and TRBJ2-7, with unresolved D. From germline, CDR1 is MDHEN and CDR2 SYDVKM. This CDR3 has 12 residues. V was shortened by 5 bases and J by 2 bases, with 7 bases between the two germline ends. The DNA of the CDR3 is TGTGCCAGCAGTCCTCTGACCTACGAGCAGTACTTC. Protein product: CASSPLTYEQYF.

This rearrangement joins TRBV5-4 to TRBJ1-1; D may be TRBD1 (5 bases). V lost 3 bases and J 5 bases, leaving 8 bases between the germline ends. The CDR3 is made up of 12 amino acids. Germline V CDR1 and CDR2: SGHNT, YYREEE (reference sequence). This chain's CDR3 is CASSWDGTEAFF. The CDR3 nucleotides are TGTGCCAGCAGCTGGGACGGGACTGAAGCTTTCTTT.

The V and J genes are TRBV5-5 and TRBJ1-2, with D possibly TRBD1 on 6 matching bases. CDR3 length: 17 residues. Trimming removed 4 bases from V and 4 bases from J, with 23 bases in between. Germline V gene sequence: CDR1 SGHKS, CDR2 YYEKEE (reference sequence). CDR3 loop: CASSPRGAGEGGYGYTF. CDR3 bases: TGTGCCAGCAGCCCGAGGGGGGCCGGTGAGGGCGGCTATGGCTACACCTTC.

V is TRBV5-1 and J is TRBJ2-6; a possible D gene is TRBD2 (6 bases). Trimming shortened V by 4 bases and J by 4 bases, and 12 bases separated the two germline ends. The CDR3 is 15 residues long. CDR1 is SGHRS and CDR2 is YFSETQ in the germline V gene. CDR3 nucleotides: TGCGCCAGCAGCCGCGTTGGAGGGGGGGCCAACGTCCTGACTTTC. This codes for CASSRVGGGANVLTF.

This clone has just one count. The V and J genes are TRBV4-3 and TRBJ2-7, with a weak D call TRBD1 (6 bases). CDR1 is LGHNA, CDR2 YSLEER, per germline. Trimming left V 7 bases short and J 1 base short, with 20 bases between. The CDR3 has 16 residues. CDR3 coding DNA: TGCGCCAGCAACCAGCGTCGGGACACCCATTCCTACGAGCAGTACTTC. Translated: CASNQRRDTHSYEQYF.

CDR3 protein: CASSESPSGATRVSPLHF. Written as DNA, the CDR3 is TGCGCCAGCAGTGAGTCGCCATCTGGAGCCACCAGGGTCTCACCCCTCCACTTT. The chain recombines TRBV10-2 with TRBJ1-6; possible D gene TRBD1, 5 bases. Germline loops: CDR1 WSHSY, CDR2 SAAADI. The CDR3 loop spans 18 amino acids. With 0 bases removed from V and 10 bases from J, the gap between germline ends came to 22 bases.

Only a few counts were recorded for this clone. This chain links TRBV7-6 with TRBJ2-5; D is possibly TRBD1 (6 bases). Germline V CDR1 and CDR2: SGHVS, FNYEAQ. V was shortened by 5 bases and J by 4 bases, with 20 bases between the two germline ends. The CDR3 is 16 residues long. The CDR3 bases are TGTGCCAGCAGCCCACATACGACAGGATTGGGAGAGACCCAGTACTTC. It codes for CASSPHTTGLGETQYF. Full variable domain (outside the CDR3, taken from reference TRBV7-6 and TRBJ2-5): GAGVSQSPRYKVTKRGQDVALRCDPISGHVSLYWYRQALGQGPEFLTYFNYEAQQDKSGLPNDRFSAERPEGSISTLTIQRTEQRDSAMYRCASSPHTTGLGETQYFGPGTRLLVL.

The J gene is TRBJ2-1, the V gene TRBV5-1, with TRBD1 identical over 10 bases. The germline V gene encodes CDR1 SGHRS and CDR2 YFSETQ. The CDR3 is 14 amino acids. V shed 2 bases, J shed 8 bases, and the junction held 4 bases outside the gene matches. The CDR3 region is CASSFRQGADEQFF. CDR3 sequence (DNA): TGCGCCAGCAGCTTTCGACAGGGGGCGGATGAGCAGTTCTTC.

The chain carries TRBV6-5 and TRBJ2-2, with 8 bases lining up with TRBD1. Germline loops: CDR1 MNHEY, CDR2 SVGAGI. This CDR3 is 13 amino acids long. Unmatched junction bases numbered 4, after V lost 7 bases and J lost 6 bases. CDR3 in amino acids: CASKQGAAGELFF. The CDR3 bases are TGTGCCAGCAAGCAGGGGGCCGCCGGGGAGCTGTTTTTT.

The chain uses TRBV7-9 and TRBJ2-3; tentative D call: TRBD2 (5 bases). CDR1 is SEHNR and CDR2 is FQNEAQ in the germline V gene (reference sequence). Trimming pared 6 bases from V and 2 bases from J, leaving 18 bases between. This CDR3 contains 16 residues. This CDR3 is CASSRRVGGPTDTQYF. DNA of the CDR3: TGTGCCAGCAGTCGTAGAGTTGGAGGTCCCACAGATACGCAGTATTTT. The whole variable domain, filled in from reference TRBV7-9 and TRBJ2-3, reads DTGVSQNPRHKITKRGQNVTFRCDPISEHNRLYWYRQTLGQGPEFLTYFQNEAQLEKSRLLSDRFSAERPKGSFSTLEIQRTEQGDSAMYLCASSRRVGGPTDTQYFGPGTRLTVL.

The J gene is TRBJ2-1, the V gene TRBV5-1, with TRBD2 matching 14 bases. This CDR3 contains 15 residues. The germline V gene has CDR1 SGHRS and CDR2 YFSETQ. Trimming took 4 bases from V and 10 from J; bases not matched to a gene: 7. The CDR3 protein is CASSPGLAGDTEQFF. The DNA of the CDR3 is TGCGCCAGCAGCCCGGGACTAGCGGGGGACACAGAGCAGTTCTTC.

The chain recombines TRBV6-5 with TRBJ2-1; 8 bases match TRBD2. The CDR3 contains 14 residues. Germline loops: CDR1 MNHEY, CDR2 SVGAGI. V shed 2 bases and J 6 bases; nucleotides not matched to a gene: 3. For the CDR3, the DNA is TGTGCCAGCAGTTACGGGCTAGCGGGCAATGAGCAGTTCTTC. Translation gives CASSYGLAGNEQFF.

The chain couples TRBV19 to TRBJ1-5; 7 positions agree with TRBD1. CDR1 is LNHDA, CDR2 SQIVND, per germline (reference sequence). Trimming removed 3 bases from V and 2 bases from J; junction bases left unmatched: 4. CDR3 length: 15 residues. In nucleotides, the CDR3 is TGTGCCAGTAGTATCCGGACAGGCGGCAATCAGCCCCAGCATTTT. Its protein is CASSIRTGGNQPQHF.

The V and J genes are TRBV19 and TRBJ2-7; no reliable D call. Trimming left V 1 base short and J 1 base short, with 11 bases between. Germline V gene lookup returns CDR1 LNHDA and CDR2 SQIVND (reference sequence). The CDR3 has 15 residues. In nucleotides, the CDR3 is TGTGCCAGTAGTATAGCAGGAAGGGAATCCTACGAGCAGTACGTC. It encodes CASSIAGRESYEQYV.